This T cell receptor beta chain was recovered during a study of CD8 T cells in Susac syndrome. Sequencing of TCR beta covered CD8+ and CD4+ T cells obtained from blood. Healthy donors formed controls matched for age and sex. TEMRA cells were FACS-enriched, unlike CD8+ and CD4+ T cells, which were negatively isolated. RNA totalling roughly 0.45 to 1 ug underwent reverse transcription with random hexamers. With immunoSEQ multiplex PCR, TCR beta CDR3 was amplified across 54 Vbeta and 13 Jbeta. MiXCR, applied by TCRdb to the immunoSEQ multiplex PCR reads, yields one record per CDR3 protein. The table includes tens of thousands of distinct CDR3 sequences, around 94% detected once. This receptor was identified in a human donor in good health. The sample was CD8+ T cells from PBMCs.

The chain's CDR3 is CASSLAQRYEQYF. The CDR3, as DNA: TGTGCCAGCAGCTTAGCGCAGAGGTACGAGCAGTACTTC. V usage is TRBV7-6 and J usage is TRBJ2-7; no definite D call. The germline V gene has CDR1 SGHVS and CDR2 FNYEAQ. Trimming removed 0 bases at V and 4 bases at J, with 7 bases between. The CDR3 runs 13 residues.